This record concerns one T cell receptor (beta chain) sequence. Antigen: not known. The data were taken from a study of CD8+CD57+ T cells in acquired aplastic anemia. Study background: Sorted CD4+ and CD8+ cells yielded 2.5 to 3.5 ug of DNA on average.

Genomic DNA was employed as the template in profiling TCR beta VDJ and CDR3. One entry per CDR3 protein, called by TCRdb with MiXCR from the reads. This table has 150,000 to 200,000 distinct CDR3 sequences, around 47% appearing once. Study-wide points: Patient and control CD8+ Simpson's diversity was not significantly different. Sharing between patients and controls was observed for 25 to 30 CD8+ CDR3 sequences.

The germline V gene has CDR1 SGHVS and CDR2 FNYEAQ. The CDR3 spans 15 residues. The ends lost 5 bases at V and 2 bases at J; junction bases unmatched: 2. All patients picked for sequencing had shown, by flow cytometry, an expansion of CD8+CD57+ cells. The TCR originated in a human donor with aplastic anemia. What was sequenced was sorted CD4+, CD8+, or CD8+CD57+ T cells (not recorded which) from PBMCs. The chain has TRBV7-6 and TRBJ1-3, with 11 nucleotides matching TRBD1. CDR3 sequence reads: CASSKGQGAGNTIYF. The CDR3 DNA is TGTGCCAGCAGCAAGGGACAGGGGGCTGGAAACACCATATATTTT.